This T cell receptor (beta chain) was identified in a study of blood T cell repertoires in COVID-19 (dated by TCRdb to 2020 to 2021). Regarding the research as a whole: The collaborator samples originated in the United States, Italy and Spain and spanned the acute and convalescent phases of COVID-19. The repertoires were released in a freely available public database meant as a resource for research on the immune response to SARS-CoV-2. Sample metadata almost always included a de-identified subject ID, COVID-19 status, age in years and sex. Samples came from the ongoing ImmuneRACE study (first 160 participants) plus 1,254 subjects from 6 global collaborators. The material from the prospective study consisted of cDNA or gDNA derived from T cells, B-cell-depleted T cells, or PBMCs. Where available, HLA class I and class II types were obtained from metadata supplied by the sample provider rather than from assay-based typing. Subjects who had been exposed to COVID-19, were actively infected with it, or had recovered from it provided the deeply sampled blood TCRbeta repertoires that made up the dataset.

Each collaborating institution followed its own protocols to collect whole blood in K2EDTA tubes. For TCRbeta analysis, collaborators shipped samples in one of three forms: frozen whole blood, isolated PBMCs, or DNA extracted from either of those sample types. TCRbeta CDR3 regions were amplified from genomic DNA by means of the immunoSEQ Assay, a bias-controlled multiplex PCR. In the source study's methods: Nucleated cell counts per sample were estimated from amplification of reference gene primers within the assay. Sequence reads were collapsed and filtered to measure the absolute abundance of every unique TCRbeta CDR3 rearrangement. For each sample, productive Simpson clonality was calculated as the square root of Simpson's diversity index over productive rearrangements. Drawn from immuneACCESS, this table holds only the in-frame rearrangements with V and J called that TCRdb kept. Clones are partly lost; checked studies trace under half to an unresolved V gene and leave the rest unexplained. V, J and clone size are those of that table, while D and trimming were read from the DNA. In all, the sample holds more than 200,000 clones, and 75% to 90% of those were seen once. The biggest ten clones account for roughly 2% of the sample.

On the study overall, not on this receptor specifically: How much clinical and demographic metadata was included differed by source and by participant, and the metadata was provided uncurated.

The CDR3 holds 15 amino acids from the cysteine to the phenylalanine. Kept here is only the CDR3 DNA, which spans 45 bases and is read in frame from base 1. The germline V gene gives CDR1 as SGHNT and CDR2 as YENEEA. Deletion took 5 bases off V and 6 bases off J, with a span of 17 bases between the germline ends. Regarding this clone: What antigen it recognizes has not been identified. Base qualities are not recorded, but no much larger clone differs from it by a single base.

The clonotype originates from a young man with active or convalescent COVID-19. The sequence is built from TRBV11-3 and TRBJ2-1; the best D guess is TRBD2, with 6 bases matching. The specimen was peripheral blood. CDR3 sequence: CASSVGLPISNEQFF. Here is the DNA: TGTGCCAGCAGCGTGGGACTCCCCATAAGCAATGAGCAGTTCTTC. The full variable domain, completed from the reference TRBV11-3 and TRBJ2-1 proteins outside the CDR3, reads EAGVVQSPRYKIIEKKQPVAFWCNPISGHNTLYWYLQNLGQGPELLIRYENEEAVDDSQLPKDRFSAERLKGVDSTLKIQPAELGDSAVYLCASSVGLPISNEQFFGPGTRLTVL.